This T cell receptor beta chain was recorded in a study of post-analysis software for immune sequencing data. Prepared TCR beta cDNA libraries contained unique molecular identifiers. A population of roughly 1 to 11 million T cells gave rise to roughly 490,000 cDNA molecules. Using its own MiXCR run on the PCR reads, TCRdb lists one record per CDR3 protein. The sample lists about 540,000 distinct CDR3 sequences, around 34% seen once, with 6% in the top ten. With regard to this clonotype: What it binds is not known.

Points from the study as a whole: Same-batch preparations were strongly co-clustered by F measure. Among multiple sclerosis patients, normalized Chao1 diversity was significantly below that of controls. Patients used about 5 TRBV segments, including TRBV5-6, TRBV5-1 and TRBV20-1, more often than controls.

The length of the CDR3 is 15 residues. CDR1 is SGHRS and CDR2 is YFSETQ in the germline V gene. V gave up 4 bases and J gave up 7 bases, with 17 bases separating them. Sequenced input: blood. The TCR originated in a girl between 2 and 17 years old with multiple sclerosis. This chain links TRBV5-1 with TRBJ2-2; tentatively, D is TRBD1 (5 bases). The CDR3: CASSPDSWGGGELFF. The DNA for the CDR3 is TGCGCCAGCAGCCCTGACAGTTGGGGCGGCGGGGAGCTGTTTTTT.